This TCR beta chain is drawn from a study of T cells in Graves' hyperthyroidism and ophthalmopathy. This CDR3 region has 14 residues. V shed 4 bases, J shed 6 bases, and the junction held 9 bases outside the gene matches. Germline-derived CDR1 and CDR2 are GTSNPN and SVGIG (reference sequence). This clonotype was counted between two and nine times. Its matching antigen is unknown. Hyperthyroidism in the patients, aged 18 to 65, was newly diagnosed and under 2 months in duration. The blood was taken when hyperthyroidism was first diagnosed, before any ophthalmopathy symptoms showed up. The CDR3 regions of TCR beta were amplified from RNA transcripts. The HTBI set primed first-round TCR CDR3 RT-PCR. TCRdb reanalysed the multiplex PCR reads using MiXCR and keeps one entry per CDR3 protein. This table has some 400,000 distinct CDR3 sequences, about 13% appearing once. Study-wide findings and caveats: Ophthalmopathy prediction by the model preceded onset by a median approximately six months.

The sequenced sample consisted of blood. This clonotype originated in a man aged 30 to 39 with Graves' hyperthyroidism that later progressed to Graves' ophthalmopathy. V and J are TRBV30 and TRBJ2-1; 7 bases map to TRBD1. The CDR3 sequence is CAWTLTGNFNEQFF. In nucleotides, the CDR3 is TGTGCCTGGACCTTGACAGGGAACTTCAATGAGCAGTTCTTC.